Shown below are 21 T cell receptor beta chains from a single sample sequenced in a study of cytomegalovirus exposure and HLA in healthy donors. Using immunoSEQ multiplex PCR, the repertoire was profiled, and TCRdb retains in-frame clones only, with some absent. The table shows about 140,000 clones, with around 90% occurring only once. The specimen sequenced was PBMCs. Every receptor here comes from a woman between 18 and 29 years old in good health and CMV-seropositive.

The chain has TRBV6-1 and TRBJ2-1; D is uncertain. The V gene lost 5 bases and the J gene lost 10 bases, with 12 bases spanning the gap. The V gene's germline CDR1 is MNHNS and CDR2 SASEGT. The CDR3 sequence is 12 residues long. In DNA form, the CDR3 reads TGTGCCAGCAGTTTCGACCGGCGGGAGCAGTTCTTC. Its protein product is CASSFDRREQFF.

J is TRBJ1-5 and V is TRBV28; possible D gene TRBD1, 5 bases. This CDR3 comprises 16 residues. V lost 7 bases and J 4 bases, leaving 20 bases between the germline ends. The germline V gene encodes CDR1 MDHEN and CDR2 SYDVKM. The CDR3 sequence is CASTRIGNPGNQPQHF. CDR3 in DNA: TGTGCCAGCACCCGTATTGGGAACCCAGGGAATCAGCCCCAGCATTTT.

This chain connects TRBV28 to TRBJ2-7; 9 bases map to TRBD1. J lost 2 bases, V lost 5 bases, and 7 bases had no gene match. CDR1 and CDR2 (germline): MDHEN, SYDVKM. The CDR3 spans 15 residues. The CDR3 nucleotides are TGTGCCAGCAGTCCGACCGGGACAGGGACCTACGAGCAGTACTTC. Protein product: CASSPTGTGTYEQYF.

This clone was picked up one time. The chain joins TRBV4-1 to TRBJ1-5; D is unresolved. CDR3 length equals 15 residues. V was trimmed by 0 bases and J by 7 bases, leaving 13 bases between them. Germline CDR1 and CDR2: MGHRA and YSYEKL. The CDR3 nucleotides read TGCGCCAGCAGCCAAGATCCCCGAGTAAGCCAGCCCCAGCATTTT. Its translation: CASSQDPRVSQPQHF.

This clone was found once. The chain is built from TRBV7-9 and TRBJ2-7; D is uncertain. CDR1 and CDR2 (germline): SEHNR, FQNEAQ (reference sequence). This CDR3 is built from 14 residues. V was cut by 3 bases and J by 3 bases, with 12 bases left in between. The CDR3 spells CASSLRGVGYEQYF. The DNA for the CDR3 is TGTGCCAGCAGCTTGAGAGGTGTCGGCTACGAGCAGTACTTC.

The chain employs TRBV27 and TRBJ1-6, with unresolved D. The CDR3 covers 16 residues. V gave up 2 bases and J gave up 9 bases, with 17 bases separating them. Germline V gene data show CDR1 as MNHEY and CDR2 as SMNVEV (reference sequence). The CDR3, as DNA: TGTGCCAGCAGTTTAAGGCTCGGCGGAGGGAGTTCACCCCTCCACTTT. This encodes CASSLRLGGGSSPLHF.

V gene TRBV28 combines with J gene TRBJ1-6; D possibly corresponds to TRBD1 (6 bases). V lost 1 base to trimming and J lost 6 bases, with 19 bases between them. The CDR3 spans 18 residues. Germline CDR1 MDHEN, CDR2 SYDVKM. The CDR3 DNA sequence: TGTGCCAGCAGTTTATACGCCGGACAGTATCTTCTTAATTCACCCCTCCACTTT. It translates to CASSLYAGQYLLNSPLHF.

The V gene is TRBV5-1, the J gene TRBJ2-3; D gene ambiguous. The CDR3 is 15 residues long. Germline V gene sequence: CDR1 SGHRS, CDR2 YFSETQ. Trimming took off 4 bases at V and 2 bases at J, with 14 bases between the two ends. The chain's CDR3 is CASSPPLLNTDTQYF. CDR3 coding DNA: TGCGCCAGCAGCCCACCACTCTTGAACACAGATACGCAGTATTTT.

V and J are TRBV7-9 and TRBJ2-7; TRBD2 aligns across 13 bases. Germline values: CDR1 SEHNR, CDR2 FQNEAQ (reference sequence). This CDR3 is built from 13 residues. Trimming cost V 9 bases and J 7 bases; bases outside gene matches: 6. The CDR3 nucleotides read TGTGCCAGTCGGACTAGCGGGAGTACGGAGCAGTACTTC. The encoded protein is CASRTSGSTEQYF.

The chain carries TRBV28 and TRBJ1-1; D is possibly TRBD1 (5 bases). With 1 base removed from V and 3 bases from J, the gap between germline ends came to 12 bases. This CDR3 is 15 amino acids long. CDR1 and CDR2 from the germline V gene are MDHEN and SYDVKM. CDR3 sequence reads: CASSLSLTVYTEAFF. The CDR3 DNA is TGTGCCAGCAGTTTATCCTTGACAGTTTACACTGAAGCTTTCTTT.

This rearrangement joins TRBV5-4 to TRBJ1-1; 9 bases fit TRBD1. The length of the CDR3 is 15 residues. CDR1 and CDR2 from the germline V gene are SGHNT and YYREEE (reference sequence). The V gene end was trimmed by 0 bases and the J gene end by 4 bases; junction bases not matched to a gene: 4. CDR3 bases: TGTGCCAGCAGCTTGGGGGGGACAGGGAGCACTGAAGCTTTCTTT. Its translation is CASSLGGTGSTEAFF.

The gene calls are TRBV5-4 and TRBJ1-2; TRBD1 matches 9 bases. The CDR3 sequence is 16 residues long. V trimming: 4 bases; J trimming: 5 bases; junction bases outside the gene matches: 12. Germline V gene data show CDR1 as SGHNT and CDR2 as YYREEE (reference sequence). The CDR3 protein is CASSTHKTGGIYGYTF. Here the CDR3 DNA reads TGTGCCAGCAGCACCCACAAAACAGGGGGCATATATGGCTACACCTTC.

The chain has TRBV28 and TRBJ1-2, with D hard to call. Germline V CDR1 and CDR2: MDHEN, SYDVKM. V was cut by 6 bases and J by 4 bases, with 24 bases left in between. The CDR3 is 17 residues long. The CDR3 nucleotides read TGTGCCAGCAGCCCCCGAGGGATCCGGGAAAGCTCCTATGGCTACACCTTC. This gives the protein CASSPRGIRESSYGYTF.

The chain couples TRBV4-2 to TRBJ2-1; 7 bases map to TRBD2. With 4 bases clipped from V and 5 bases from J, the junction kept 11 bases outside the gene matches. Per germline, CDR1 LGHNA and CDR2 YNFKEQ. The CDR3 covers 16 residues. The CDR3 protein is CASSLSSGGLNNEQFF. For the CDR3, the DNA is TGTGCCAGCAGCCTGTCGAGTGGGGGACTAAACAATGAGCAGTTCTTC.

This chain connects TRBV5-1 to TRBJ2-1; 8 bases fit TRBD2. V was pared by 0 bases and J by 3 bases, with 8 bases of the junction left unmatched. The length of the CDR3 is 17 residues. CDR1 and CDR2 (germline): SGHRS, YFSETQ. CDR3 amino acids: CASSLAEREYDYNEQFF. The CDR3 nucleotides are TGCGCCAGCAGCTTGGCGGAGCGGGAGTACGACTACAATGAGCAGTTCTTC.

The chain is built from TRBV28 and TRBJ2-7; the match to TRBD1 covers 11 bases. Unmatched junction bases numbered 5, after V lost 6 bases and J lost 4 bases. The length of the CDR3 is 14 residues. Germline loops: CDR1 MDHEN, CDR2 SYDVKM. The CDR3 spells CASRPDRGPYEQYF. The CDR3 DNA sequence: TGTGCCAGCAGACCGGACAGGGGGCCTTACGAGCAGTACTTC.

J is TRBJ2-7 and V is TRBV18; 7 nucleotides align to TRBD1. Per the germline V gene, CDR1 is KGHSH and CDR2 is LQKENI. With V trimmed by 6 bases and J by 5 bases, 7 bases remained unmatched. The CDR3 sequence is 13 residues long. The DNA of the CDR3 is TGTGCCAGCTCCATAAAACAGGGGAACGAGCAGTACTTC. Amino acid sequence: CASSIKQGNEQYF. Combining the CDR3 with reference TRBV18 and TRBJ2-7 gives the whole variable domain NAGVMQNPRHLVRRRGQEARLRCSPMKGHSHVYWYRQLPEEGLKFMVYLQKENIIDESGMPKERFSAEFPKEGPSILRIQQVVRGDSAAYFCASSIKQGNEQYFGPGTRLTVT.

J is TRBJ1-2 and V is TRBV2, with 9 bases aligning to TRBD1. The germline V gene has CDR1 SNHLY and CDR2 FYNNEI. V dropped 5 bases and J dropped 7; count of bases not matched to a gene: 8. CDR3 length: 14 residues. The CDR3 loop is CASSQTGGLFGYTF. In nucleotides, the CDR3 is TGTGCCAGCAGTCAGACAGGGGGTCTATTTGGCTACACCTTC. The full variable domain, in which reference TRBV2 and TRBJ1-2 provide the parts outside the CDR3, is EPEVTQTPSHQVTQMGQEVILRCVPISNHLYFYWYRQILGQKVEFLVSFYNNEISEKSEIFDDQFSVERPDGSNFTLKIRSTKLEDSAMYFCASSQTGGLFGYTFGSGTRLTVV.

This clone was found once. The genes are TRBV28 and TRBJ2-5; TRBD1 matches at 8 bases. The V and J ends lost 2 bases and 4 bases, in that order; junction bases with no gene match: 3. Germline V gene data show CDR1 as MDHEN and CDR2 as SYDVKM. This CDR3 spans 14 amino acids. The CDR3 reads CASSLQGALETQYF. The CDR3 DNA reads as TGTGCCAGCAGTTTACAGGGGGCTTTAGAGACCCAGTACTTC.

The chain uses TRBV9 and TRBJ2-7; tentatively, D is TRBD2 (5 bases). The CDR3 has 15 residues. Per the germline V gene, CDR1 is SGDLS and CDR2 is YYNGEE. V was trimmed by 0 bases and J by 2 bases, leaving 12 bases between them. The CDR3 region is CASSVGTGFTYEQYF. The CDR3 DNA sequence: TGTGCCAGCAGCGTAGGAACGGGGTTTACCTACGAGCAGTACTTC. Supplemented by reference TRBV9 and TRBJ2-7, the full variable domain reads DSGVTQTPKHLITATGQRVTLRCSPRSGDLSVYWYQQSLDQGLQFLIQYYNGEERAKGNILERFSAQQFPDLHSELNLSSLELGDSALYFCASSVGTGFTYEQYFGPGTRLTVT.

The rearrangement uses TRBV9 and TRBJ1-2, with D maybe TRBD1 (5 bases). This CDR3 spans 14 amino acids. Germline V gives CDR1 SGDLS, CDR2 YYNGEE. V lost 0 bases and J lost 8, with 14 bases in between. CDR3 in DNA: TGTGCCAGCAGCGTAGCTACGGGGCGGGAGGGCTACACCTTC. Amino acid sequence: CASSVATGREGYTF.